These T cell receptor beta chains were read from a single sample in a study of T-cell memory formation after mild COVID-19. TCRdb reanalysed the 5' RACE reads using MiXCR and keeps one entry per CDR3 protein. The repertoire holds approximately 250,000 distinct CDR3 sequences, with roughly 17% as singletons. Sequencing was performed on PBMCs or a T cell subset sorted from them (not recorded which). The receptors stem from a man younger than 35 who had mild COVID-19 (a few samples of this study predate the infection). Cell type and time point are not known. Both conserved end residues are part of each CDR3. Fields, in order: J gene, D gene, clone size, V gene, CDR3 DNA, CDR3 protein. A D gene is named only where the DNA matches it firmly. Clone size is given for some rows only: seen once, a few or many times, or a class if the clone is expanded.

TRBJ1-3	-	-	TRBV2	TGTGCCAGCAGTGTATTACTCGACTCTGGAAACACCATATATTTT	CASSVLLDSGNTIYF
TRBJ1-6	TRBD1	-	TRBV4-2	TGTGCCAGCACCGTCAATATACAGGGGTATAATTCACCCCTCCACTTT	CASTVNIQGYNSPLHF
TRBJ1-3	-	few	TRBV7-9	TGTGCCAGCAGCCCAACGGCGGCAGCCTCTGGAAACACCATATATTTT	CASSPTAAASGNTIYF
TRBJ2-3	-	few	TRBV7-9	TGTGCCAGCAGCGCCCGGGACGGTGACACAGATACGCAGTATTTT	CASSARDGDTDTQYF
TRBJ2-2	-	-	TRBV20-1	TGCAGTGCCTCCGGGGAGCTGTTTTTT	CSASGELFF
TRBJ1-3	-	-	TRBV7-9	TGTGCCAGCAGCTTGTTCGGGGCTGGAAACACCATATATTTT	CASSLFGAGNTIYF
TRBJ1-1	TRBD1	-	TRBV18	TGTGCCAGCTCAGGGGACAGCGGGGCTGAAGCTTTCTTT	CASSGDSGAEAFF
TRBJ1-2	TRBD1	once	TRBV5-1	TGCGCCAGCAGCTTGGGACAGGGATACGCCTATGGCTACACCTTC	CASSLGQGYAYGYTF
TRBJ2-5	-	few	TRBV28	TGTGCCAGCAGCACCGGACGGGGTGTGGAGACCCAGTACTTC	CASSTGRGVETQYF
TRBJ2-2	-	few	TRBV10-3	TGTGCCATCAGCAACACCCCGGGACGCGGCACCGGGGAGCTGTTTTTT	CAISNTPGRGTGELFF
TRBJ2-1	TRBD1	few	TRBV5-1	TGCGCCAGCAGCTTGGGGGGACAGGAGCAGTTCTTC	CASSLGGQEQFF
TRBJ1-5	-	few	TRBV5-6	TGTGCCAGCAGCTTGGCAGGGCTACAGCCCCAGCATTTT	CASSLAGLQPQHF
TRBJ2-7	TRBD2	many	TRBV14	TGTGCCAGCAGCGGTCCCGCAAGCGGGGGGGCCGAGCAGTACTTC	CASSGPASGGAEQYF
TRBJ1-6	TRBD1	few	TRBV7-2	TGTGCCAGCAGCCCGGGGACAGAAGATAATTCACCCCTCCACTTT	CASSPGTEDNSPLHF
TRBJ1-2	-	-	TRBV28	TGTGCCAGCAGTTTCCCAGGGTCGTCCAATGGCTACACCTTC	CASSFPGSSNGYTF
TRBJ2-1	TRBD2	few	TRBV11-2	TGTGCCAGCACCTGGACTAGCGGGGACAATGAGCAGTTCTTC	CASTWTSGDNEQFF
TRBJ2-2	-	few	TRBV7-2	TGTGCCAGCAGCTTAGGAGGGTTGGTCGGGGAGCTGTTTTTT	CASSLGGLVGELFF
TRBJ1-1	-	few	TRBV29-1	TGCAGCGTTGAGCGACCAGGGACTGAAGCTTTCTTT	CSVERPGTEAFF
TRBJ1-5	TRBD1	-	TRBV19	TGTGCCAGTGGGTGGGACAGGTGGCCCGATCAGCCCCAGCATTTT	CASGWDRWPDQPQHF
TRBJ2-1	TRBD2	few	TRBV6-4	TGTGCCAGCAGTGACGGCGGGGGGTTTGAGCAGTTCTTC	CASSDGGGFEQFF
TRBJ1-5	-	few	TRBV28	TGTGCCAGCAGTTCCCCGGGGGCGGGTCAGCCCCAGCATTTT	CASSSPGAGQPQHF
TRBJ1-1	-	-	TRBV5-1	TGCGCCAGCAGCTCCCCCCCCCAAGGGGACACTGAAGCTTTCTTT	CASSSPPQGDTEAFF
TRBJ1-4	-	many	TRBV7-6	TGTGCCAGCAGCTTACAGGCGGTTGGTGAAAAACTGTTTTTT	CASSLQAVGEKLFF
TRBJ2-1	-	-	TRBV10-3	TGTGCCATCAGTTATGTCGGCAGGTCCTACAATGAGCAGTTCTTC	CAISYVGRSYNEQFF